This T cell receptor (beta chain) originates from a study of cytomegalovirus exposure and HLA in healthy donors. Whole-study context: Earlier, 150 million to 200 million T cells were analyzed, and about 100 million unique TCR beta sequences were found among them.

Primers: 60 Vbeta forward and 13 Jbeta reverse. The assay was immunoSEQ multiplex PCR, and TCRdb's table has in-frame clones only and misses some. The sample gives about 110,000 clones, 73% of which show up once; about 8% is in the top ten. The origin of this receptor is a man between 25 and 39 years old in good health and CMV-seronegative. The sequencing input was PBMCs.

The CDR3 DNA reads as TGCGCCAGCAGAAACGGGACAGGGGCACAAGAGACCCAGTACTTC. Residues: CASRNGTGAQETQYF. The chain combines TRBV5-1 with TRBJ2-5, with 10 bases identical to TRBD1. V lost 5 bases, J lost 2 bases, and 6 bases stayed unmatched. The CDR3 length is 15 residues. The germline gives CDR1 SGHRS, CDR2 YFSETQ. The full variable domain, with the rest looked up from reference TRBV5-1 and TRBJ2-5, is KAGVTQTPRYLIKTRGQQVTLSCSPISGHRSVSWYQQTPGQGLQFLFEYFSETQRNKGNFPGRFSGRQFSNSRSEMNVSTLELGDSALYLCASRNGTGAQETQYFGPGTRLLVL.